These 9 T cell receptor beta chains were sequenced from one sample in a study of shared clonotypes between healthy human individuals. The repertoire was sequenced with immunoSEQ multiplex PCR; TCRdb's copy has only in-frame clones and lacks some. The data show about 470,000 clones, 70% to 80% seen once. Sequencing used PBMCs. These receptors originate from a middle-aged woman in good health. Some clones in this sample may be carry-over from other donors' samples.

As to this clone: Given a much more abundant clone one base away, this may be a read error. DNA for the CDR3: TGTGCCAGCAGTGAATCTAGCGGGAGCGCGGACGAGCAGTTCTTC. It codes for CASSESSGSADEQFF. V gene TRBV6-4 combines with J gene TRBJ2-1; TRBD2 aligns across 10 bases. The CDR3 is 15 residues long. J was trimmed by 10 bases and V by 3 bases; bases with no gene match: 9. Germline CDR1 reads MRHNA; CDR2 reads SNTAGT.

The rearrangement joins TRBV20-1 to TRBJ1-2; the D is unclear. This CDR3 contains 9 residues. Deletions cut 6 bases from V and 6 bases from J, with 5 bases between. In germline, CDR1 is DFQATT, CDR2 SNEGSKA (reference sequence). CDR3 loop: CSALDGYTF. CDR3 DNA sequence: TGCAGTGCCTTAGATGGCTACACCTTC.

CDR3 DNA: TGTGCCAGCAGTCCCTTGGCGGGAGAAGCGTACGAGCAGTACTTC. This sequence encodes CASSPLAGEAYEQYF. The chain employs TRBV6-6 and TRBJ2-7, with TRBD2 identical over 7 bases. J was trimmed by 4 bases and V by 5 bases; bases with no gene match: 11. CDR3 length equals 15 residues. From germline, CDR1 is MNHNY and CDR2 SVGAGI (reference sequence).

V gene TRBV29-1 combines with J gene TRBJ1-1, with a tentative D call TRBD1 (5 bases). The V gene's germline CDR1 is SQVTM and CDR2 ANQGSEA. The V gene lost 5 bases and the J gene lost 4 bases, with 14 bases spanning the gap. This CDR3 has 13 amino acids. CDR3: CSVLGQGGTEAFF. CDR3 nucleotide sequence: TGCAGCGTTTTAGGGCAGGGAGGCACTGAAGCTTTCTTT.

The chain is built from TRBV6-1 and TRBJ2-2; D perhaps matches TRBD2 (5 bases). Germline values: CDR1 MNHNS, CDR2 SASEGT. The ends were cut back, 3 bases at V and 6 bases at J, with 14 bases in the middle. The CDR3 covers 15 residues. The chain's CDR3 is CASSDSSRTAGELFF. For the CDR3, the DNA is TGTGCCAGCAGTGACTCGTCAAGGACTGCCGGGGAGCTGTTTTTT.

This chain connects TRBV11-2 to TRBJ2-3; perhaps TRBD2 as D (5 bases). Germline CDR1 and CDR2: SGHAT and FQNNGV. Trimming pared 2 bases from V and 1 base from J, leaving 10 bases between. The CDR3 length is 15 residues. CDR3 protein: CASSLRGLGTDTQYF. CDR3 bases: TGTGCCAGCAGCTTAAGAGGGTTGGGCACAGATACGCAGTATTTT.

The V and J genes are TRBV27 and TRBJ2-2; no definite D call. The germline V and J ends were trimmed by 5 bases and 2 bases, with 12 bases remaining between them. CDR3 length: 15 residues. Germline V gene data show CDR1 as MNHEY and CDR2 as SMNVEV (reference sequence). The CDR3 here is CASSLGPDNTGELFF. The CDR3 bases are TGTGCCAGCAGTCTTGGCCCCGACAACACCGGGGAGCTGTTTTTT.

The rearrangement links TRBV27 to TRBJ1-1; 7 bases are a match to TRBD1. V dropped 5 bases and J dropped 0; count of bases not matched to a gene: 6. The length of the CDR3 is 15 residues. The germline CDR1 and CDR2 sequences are MNHEY and SMNVEV (reference sequence). The CDR3: CASSPTGTVNTEAFF. In DNA, the CDR3 is TGTGCCAGCAGTCCAACCGGGACAGTGAACACTGAAGCTTTCTTT.

The chain has TRBV20-1 and TRBJ2-1; TRBD2 aligns across 7 bases. Per the germline V gene, CDR1 is DFQATT and CDR2 is SNEGSKA (reference sequence). The CDR3 has 11 amino acids. Trimming cost V 5 bases and J 15 bases; bases outside gene matches: 10. CDR3 protein: CSAGGGSSPFF. The CDR3 DNA reads TGCAGTGCTGGGGGGGGTAGTAGTCCGTTCTTC.